This T cell receptor (beta chain) is from a study of CD8 T cells in ankylosing spondylitis. Study-level findings and limits: Ankylosing spondylitis blood seemed to carry a telltale TCR beta motif made of seven or eight highly homologous variants. Reactive arthritis synovial fluid and blood were previously reported to contain some motif variants. The study looked at matched synovial fluid samples from ankylosing spondylitis patients. Disease-linked clones were reported to be significantly enriched there.

Trimming at V came to 4 bases and at J to 4 bases, leaving 6 bases not matched to a gene. Germline V lookup: CDR1 SQVTM, CDR2 ANQGSEA. The CDR3 extends over 13 amino acids. Quantitative 5'-RACE with molecular barcodes produced the TCR beta libraries. Via MiXCR, TCRdb re-called the 5' RACE reads, giving one row per CDR3 protein. The profile covers 650,000 to 800,000 distinct CDR3 sequences, with roughly 19% appearing a single time and 19% taken by the ten largest. Details on this clonotype: Its antigen is not identified.

V usage is TRBV29-1 and J usage is TRBJ2-7; 8 positions match TRBD2. The clonotype originates from a male donor with ankylosing spondylitis. Sequencing was done on a sample of blood, either unsorted or a sorted T cell fraction (not recorded which). CDR3: CSVVVAGRYEQYF. DNA for the CDR3: TGCAGCGTTGTAGTAGCGGGACGTTACGAGCAGTACTTC.